The rows below give T cell receptor beta chains drawn from one sample of a study of T cell clusters in autoimmune cytopenias. TCRdb re-called the multiplex PCR reads, yielding one record per CDR3 amino acid sequence without DNA. The sample includes roughly 16,000 distinct CDR3 sequences. The data also belong to a second study, concerning T cell repertoires in aging, cancer and after chemotherapy.

The sequenced material came from peripheral blood. The receptors stem from a human donor in good health. The CDR3 runs from the conserved cysteine through the conserved F or W. Clone size is stated in some rows and not others, as once, few, many or a class when expanded.

v_gene	j_gene	abundance	CDR3aa
TRBV15	TRBJ2-2	NA	CATSRERYTGELFF
TRBV18	TRBJ2-1	NA	CASSRKPSGSKMNEQFF
TRBV19	TRBJ2-1	medium-sized	CASSGARGAGVKFF
TRBV7-6	TRBJ1-5	NA	CDSSSIWGPDQPQHF
TRBV29-1	TRBJ2-3	medium-sized	CSVPPRLAGGSQYF
TRBV11-3	TRBJ2-5	medium-sized	CASSLGPGLAGPQETQYF
TRBV19	TRBJ2-2	medium-sized	CASTRGGGTGELFF
TRBV12-3/TRBV12-4	TRBJ1-4	NA	CASSTTRDRLRDEKLFF
TRBV5-4	TRBJ2-1	NA	CASSGTGSSYNEQFF
TRBV13	TRBJ2-5	NA	CASSLGGPRETQYF
TRBV5-1	TRBJ2-5	NA	CASSLGSGSGETQYF
TRBV12-3/TRBV12-4	TRBJ1-1	NA	CASSPQGALSTKAFF
TRBV6-1	TRBJ2-3	NA	CASSERGRKGADTQYF
TRBV24-1	TRBJ2-3	NA	CATSGVGAGPLSTDTQYF
TRBV6-6	TRBJ2-7	NA	CASSYPGTSGSYEQYF
TRBV5-5	TRBJ1-4	NA	CASSSSGTPNEKLFF
TRBV6-5	TRBJ2-1	NA	CASSSLGRGLSQFF
TRBV6-5	TRBJ2-7	NA	CASRPPGLTYEQYF
TRBV19	TRBJ1-2	NA	CASSAPGTTNYGYTF
TRBV24-1	TRBJ2-6	NA	CATRDSTSGANVLTF
TRBV18	TRBJ2-7	NA	CASSRDRAYEQYF
TRBV29-1	TRBJ1-2	medium-sized	CSVGAGDYGYTF
TRBV5-1	TRBJ1-1	NA	CASSLMGPDTEAFF
TRBV6-6	TRBJ2-3	NA	CASSHERDTQYF
TRBV5-6	TRBJ2-4	NA	CASSLRRGREDIQYF
TRBV12-3/TRBV12-4	TRBJ1-2	NA	CASRLTGYGYTF
TRBV7-6	TRBJ2-2	NA	CALREPGGTGELFF
TRBV30	TRBJ2-2	NA	CAWHHRDRDDGELFF
TRBV24-1	TRBJ2-2	NA	CATQGDHGELFF
TRBV24-1	TRBJ2-1	NA	CATSLSAGGPYNEQFF
TRBV15	TRBJ1-1	medium-sized	CATSRGTTEAFF
TRBV12-3/TRBV12-4	TRBJ2-1	NA	CASSPGLANEQFF
TRBV30	TRBJ2-1	NA	CAWSGGAGENEQFF
TRBV5-4	TRBJ2-7	NA	CASRASGRSSYEQYF
TRBV27	TRBJ2-1	NA	CASSLGAGGVSNEQFF
TRBV11-3	TRBJ2-7	medium-sized	CASSLAPYEQYF
TRBV6-1	TRBJ2-2	NA	CASSDVAGVGTGELFF
TRBV18	TRBJ2-2	NA	CASSPSFRGWELFF
TRBV6-1	TRBJ2-1	NA	CASSAGGGRNEQFF
TRBV18	TRBJ1-1	NA	CASSPLRENTEAFF
TRBV12-3/TRBV12-4	TRBJ2-5	NA	CASSLFGSQETQYF
TRBV27	TRBJ2-1	NA	CASTIDYPSSYNEQFF
TRBV11-3	TRBJ1-4	medium-sized	CASSLALGEEKLFF
TRBV30	TRBJ2-5	NA	CAWTEGGIQETQYF
TRBV19	TRBJ1-5	NA	CASSIIRYSNQPQHF
TRBV12-3/TRBV12-4	TRBJ2-1	NA	CASSPGLAGNEQFF
TRBV6-5	TRBJ2-4	NA	CASSGTGGLAKNIQYF
TRBV27	TRBJ2-7	NA	CASSPGTSGSYEQYF
TRBV6-1	TRBJ2-2	NA	CASSAQGVILGGELFF
TRBV19	TRBJ2-5	NA	CASSIAGGIRSETQYF
TRBV11-1	TRBJ1-6	NA	CASSLELAASPLHF
TRBV6-1	TRBJ2-1	NA	CASSSGTSGSNEQFF